A selection of T cell receptor beta chains follows, all from one sample in a study of blood T cell repertoires in COVID-19. Assay: immunoSEQ multiplex PCR; the TCRdb copy retains only in-frame clones and omits some. The data hold some 200,000 clones, with roughly 87% observed a single time. Sequencing used PBMCs or T cells enriched from blood (not recorded which). Receptor source: a woman aged 25 to 39 who had recovered from COVID-19. CDR3s include the opening cysteine and the closing phenylalanine or tryptophan. Fields, in order: J gene, D gene, clone size, CDR3 length, V gene, CDR3 protein, CDR3 DNA. D genes are given only for firm matches. Part of the rows lack a size; the others show once, few, many or a class for expanded clones.

J gene: TRBJ2-2
D gene: TRBD2
clone size: -
CDR3 length: 16
V gene: TRBV19
CDR3 protein: CASTILAGENTGELFF
CDR3 DNA: TGTGCCAGTACCATATTAGCGGGGGAGAACACCGGGGAGCTGTTTTTT

J gene: TRBJ1-2
D gene: -
clone size: -
CDR3 length: 14
V gene: TRBV19
CDR3 protein: CASTLGGSSYGYTF
CDR3 DNA: TGTGCCAGTACCCTGGGAGGGTCCTCTTATGGCTACACCTTC

J gene: TRBJ2-3
D gene: -
clone size: -
CDR3 length: 15
V gene: TRBV11-2
CDR3 protein: CASSLRGTSTDTQYF
CDR3 DNA: TGTGCCAGCAGCTTACGAGGGACTAGCACAGATACGCAGTATTTT

J gene: TRBJ2-1
D gene: -
clone size: -
CDR3 length: 13
V gene: TRBV7-2
CDR3 protein: CASSLDPGWSQFF
CDR3 DNA: TGTGCCAGCAGCTTAGATCCGGGGTGGTCACAGTTCTTC

J gene: TRBJ1-2
D gene: -
clone size: -
CDR3 length: 16
V gene: TRBV29-1
CDR3 protein: CSVEGTGPSMNYGYTF
CDR3 DNA: TGCAGCGTTGAAGGTACAGGCCCATCGATGAACTATGGCTACACCTTC

J gene: TRBJ2-5
D gene: TRBD1
clone size: -
CDR3 length: 16
V gene: TRBV24-1
CDR3 protein: CATSDETGLDRETQYF
CDR3 DNA: TGTGCCACCAGTGACGAGACAGGGTTGGATCGGGAGACCCAGTACTTC

J gene: TRBJ1-2
D gene: TRBD1
clone size: -
CDR3 length: 12
V gene: TRBV12-3/TRBV12-4
CDR3 protein: CASTKGDRGYTF
CDR3 DNA: TGTGCCAGCACCAAAGGGGACAGGGGCTACACCTTC

J gene: TRBJ2-7
D gene: TRBD2
clone size: once
CDR3 length: 16
V gene: TRBV11-1
CDR3 protein: CASSLDQAGVWYEQYF
CDR3 DNA: TGTGCCAGCAGCTTAGATCAAGCGGGAGTTTGGTACGAGCAGTACTTC

J gene: TRBJ2-7
D gene: -
clone size: -
CDR3 length: 15
V gene: TRBV7-2
CDR3 protein: CASSLVDADSYEQYF
CDR3 DNA: TGTGCCAGCAGCTTAGTAGACGCGGACTCCTACGAGCAGTACTTC

J gene: TRBJ2-7
D gene: TRBD2
clone size: few
CDR3 length: 17
V gene: TRBV7-8
CDR3 protein: CASSGTLGLAGTYEQYF
CDR3 DNA: TGTGCCAGCAGCGGGACCTTAGGACTAGCGGGAACCTACGAGCAGTACTTC

J gene: TRBJ1-2
D gene: -
clone size: -
CDR3 length: 16
V gene: TRBV6-5
CDR3 protein: CASSYLSGGPGYGYTF
CDR3 DNA: TGTGCCAGCAGTTACTTGTCGGGAGGGCCCGGCTATGGCTACACCTTC

J gene: TRBJ2-5
D gene: TRBD1
clone size: -
CDR3 length: 14
V gene: TRBV9
CDR3 protein: CASSVAGTAETQYF
CDR3 DNA: TGTGCCAGCAGCGTAGCGGGGACAGCGGAGACCCAGTACTTC

J gene: TRBJ2-5
D gene: -
clone size: -
CDR3 length: 13
V gene: TRBV29-1
CDR3 protein: CSVEEGGGETQYF
CDR3 DNA: TGCAGCGTTGAAGAAGGGGGTGGAGAGACCCAGTACTTC

J gene: TRBJ2-5
D gene: TRBD2
clone size: -
CDR3 length: 14
V gene: TRBV30
CDR3 protein: CAWSRVAGKETQYF
CDR3 DNA: TGTGCCTGGAGTCGAGTAGCGGGTAAAGAGACCCAGTACTTC

J gene: TRBJ1-2
D gene: -
clone size: -
CDR3 length: 13
V gene: TRBV6-5
CDR3 protein: CAGEHRINYGYTF
CDR3 DNA: TGTGCCGGGGAGCATCGTATCAACTATGGCTACACCTTC

J gene: TRBJ1-1
D gene: -
clone size: -
CDR3 length: 16
V gene: TRBV30
CDR3 protein: CAWSPIDPGDGTEAFF
CDR3 DNA: TGTGCCTGGAGTCCCATCGATCCGGGAGACGGCACTGAAGCTTTCTTT

J gene: TRBJ2-3
D gene: TRBD2
clone size: -
CDR3 length: 16
V gene: TRBV9
CDR3 protein: CASSPQTSGPPDTQYF
CDR3 DNA: TGTGCCAGCAGCCCTCAGACTAGCGGCCCTCCAGATACGCAGTATTTT

J gene: TRBJ1-2
D gene: -
clone size: once
CDR3 length: 14
V gene: TRBV30
CDR3 protein: CALNPDIESYGYTF
CDR3 DNA: TGTGCCCTGAACCCGGACATAGAAAGCTATGGCTACACCTTC

J gene: TRBJ2-3
D gene: -
clone size: -
CDR3 length: 16
V gene: TRBV9
CDR3 protein: CASSSRLGMGTDTQYF
CDR3 DNA: TGTGCCAGCAGCTCCCGACTAGGGATGGGCACAGATACGCAGTATTTT

J gene: TRBJ2-1
D gene: -
clone size: -
CDR3 length: 11
V gene: TRBV5-6
CDR3 protein: CASSQGGRQFF
CDR3 DNA: TGTGCCAGCAGCCAAGGAGGGAGGCAGTTCTTC

J gene: TRBJ1-6
D gene: -
clone size: few
CDR3 length: 15
V gene: TRBV3-1/TRBV3-2
CDR3 protein: CASSRKGQGGSPLHF
CDR3 DNA: TGTGCCAGCAGCCGGAAGGGGCAGGGAGGGTCACCCCTCCACTTT

J gene: TRBJ2-3
D gene: TRBD2
clone size: -
CDR3 length: 17
V gene: TRBV5-4
CDR3 protein: CASNLLTSGRRADTQYF
CDR3 DNA: TGTGCCAGCAACTTGCTGACTAGCGGGAGAAGAGCAGATACGCAGTATTTT

J gene: TRBJ1-1
D gene: -
clone size: -
CDR3 length: 15
V gene: TRBV19
CDR3 protein: CASTPKTMTTAEAFF
CDR3 DNA: TGTGCCAGTACACCCAAAACCATGACTACGGCTGAAGCTTTCTTT

J gene: TRBJ2-1
D gene: -
clone size: once
CDR3 length: 15
V gene: TRBV7-3
CDR3 protein: CASSLNLGGYNEQFF
CDR3 DNA: TGTGCCAGCAGCTTAAATCTAGGGGGATACAATGAGCAGTTCTTC

J gene: TRBJ1-1
D gene: TRBD1
clone size: -
CDR3 length: 15
V gene: TRBV7-2
CDR3 protein: CASSLGQFMNTEAFF
CDR3 DNA: TGTGCCAGCAGCTTGGGACAGTTCATGAACACTGAAGCTTTCTTT

J gene: TRBJ2-3
D gene: TRBD2
clone size: -
CDR3 length: 15
V gene: TRBV5-1
CDR3 protein: CASSWTSAGTDTQYF
CDR3 DNA: TGCGCCAGCAGCTGGACTAGCGCGGGGACAGATACGCAGTATTTT

J gene: TRBJ1-2
D gene: -
clone size: -
CDR3 length: 15
V gene: TRBV19
CDR3 protein: CASSIEEPGNYGYTF
CDR3 DNA: TGTGCCAGTAGTATAGAGGAACCGGGGAACTATGGCTACACCTTC

J gene: TRBJ1-3
D gene: TRBD1
clone size: -
CDR3 length: 16
V gene: TRBV18
CDR3 protein: CASSPGQGAIGNTIYF
CDR3 DNA: TGTGCCAGCTCGCCCGGACAGGGGGCGATTGGAAACACCATATATTTT

J gene: TRBJ2-3
D gene: TRBD2
clone size: -
CDR3 length: 16
V gene: TRBV5-1
CDR3 protein: CASSLSTSGATDTQYF
CDR3 DNA: TGCGCCAGCAGCTTATCAACTAGCGGAGCTACAGATACGCAGTATTTT

J gene: TRBJ1-3
D gene: TRBD1
clone size: -
CDR3 length: 16
V gene: TRBV7-6
CDR3 protein: CASSLPGQGKGNTIYF
CDR3 DNA: TGTGCCAGCAGCCTACCAGGACAGGGGAAGGGAAACACCATATATTTT

J gene: TRBJ1-1
D gene: TRBD1
clone size: -
CDR3 length: 16
V gene: TRBV7-9
CDR3 protein: CASSPRGLEDRKEAFF
CDR3 DNA: TGTGCCAGCAGCCCTCGTGGCCTCGAGGACAGGAAAGAAGCTTTCTTT

J gene: TRBJ1-6
D gene: TRBD1
clone size: -
CDR3 length: 15
V gene: TRBV11-3
CDR3 protein: CASSPGGQGRSPLHF
CDR3 DNA: TGTGCCAGCAGCCCGGGGGGACAGGGGAGATCACCCCTCCACTTT

J gene: TRBJ1-4
D gene: TRBD1
clone size: -
CDR3 length: 15
V gene: TRBV6-5
CDR3 protein: CASSNPGQGNEKLFF
CDR3 DNA: TGTGCCAGCAGTAATCCGGGACAGGGAAATGAAAAACTGTTTTTT

J gene: TRBJ1-3
D gene: -
clone size: -
CDR3 length: 15
V gene: TRBV6-5
CDR3 protein: CASRLTGSSGNTIYF
CDR3 DNA: TGTGCCAGCAGACTCACAGGGAGCTCTGGAAACACCATATATTTT

J gene: TRBJ2-5
D gene: TRBD2
clone size: -
CDR3 length: 18
V gene: TRBV7-3
CDR3 protein: CASSLGLAGGRHQETQYF
CDR3 DNA: TGTGCCAGCAGCTTAGGACTAGCGGGGGGGAGACACCAAGAGACCCAGTACTTC

J gene: TRBJ2-1
D gene: TRBD2
clone size: once
CDR3 length: 13
V gene: TRBV10-3
CDR3 protein: CAIKTSGRNEQFF
CDR3 DNA: TGTGCCATCAAAACTAGCGGGAGGAATGAGCAGTTCTTC

J gene: TRBJ1-2
D gene: -
clone size: -
CDR3 length: 13
V gene: TRBV5-6
CDR3 protein: CASSLAQHYGYTF
CDR3 DNA: TGTGCCAGCAGCTTGGCACAACACTATGGCTACACCTTC

J gene: TRBJ1-2
D gene: -
clone size: once
CDR3 length: 13
V gene: TRBV6-5
CDR3 protein: CASSRRGWAGYTF
CDR3 DNA: TGTGCCAGCAGTCGCAGGGGTTGGGCTGGCTACACCTTC

J gene: TRBJ1-1
D gene: -
clone size: -
CDR3 length: 15
V gene: TRBV3-1/TRBV3-2
CDR3 protein: CASSQGTALNTEAFF
CDR3 DNA: TGTGCCAGCAGCCAAGGGACAGCTTTAAACACTGAAGCTTTCTTT

J gene: TRBJ2-2
D gene: -
clone size: -
CDR3 length: 16
V gene: TRBV12-5
CDR3 protein: CASGLDFGGPGGELFF
CDR3 DNA: TGTGCTAGTGGCCTCGACTTCGGGGGGCCCGGTGGGGAGCTGTTTTTT